This TCR beta chain was obtained from a study of cytomegalovirus exposure and HLA in healthy donors. Overall study results and limits: Reportedly, a later analysis found an Asian-associated ancestry cluster had fewer N-insertions than the roughly 700-donor mean. Most of the TCR beta V segments (in an earlier analysis) were productive either about 90% or about 30% of the time.

Sampled while nominally healthy, donors likely had unrecorded immune exposures. The CDR3 runs to 15 residues. The V gene's germline CDR1 is LNHDA and CDR2 SQIVND (reference sequence). Losses at the gene ends were 6 bases for V and 4 bases for J; bases not matched to a gene: 10. As for this clone: What it binds is unknown.

The PCR used 60 Vbeta and 13 Jbeta primers. Here immunoSEQ multiplex PCR was the method, and the copy in TCRdb shows in-frame clones only, minus some. This table has a few hundred thousand clones, about three quarters appearing once. V usage is TRBV19 and J usage is TRBJ2-5; 8 nucleotides line up with TRBD2. The clonotype comes from a man aged 18 to 30 in good health and CMV-seronegative. The specimen sequenced was PBMCs. The CDR3 DNA reads as TGTGCCAGTAGGTCTGGCGGGAGGTCGGGAGAGACCCAGTACTTC. As protein: CASRSGGRSGETQYF. The complete variable domain, with remaining parts taken from reference TRBV19 and TRBJ2-5, reads DGGITQSPKYLFRKEGQNVTLSCEQNLNHDAMYWYRQDPGQGLRLIYYSQIVNDFQKGDIAEGYSVSREKKESFPLTVTSAQKNPTAFYLCASRSGGRSGETQYFGPGTRLLVL.